This section outlines one T cell receptor beta chain sequence together with its context. What it binds is unknown. The same CDR3 arises from other DNA sequences in this sample as well. Produced via immunoSEQ multiplex PCR; TCRdb's table is partial and in-frame only. The sample lists approximately 2,000,000 clones; around 93% were seen once. This specimen comes from a study of shared clonotypes between healthy human individuals. The study's findings and limits: Rarefaction showed sorted-subset sequencing was incomplete despite large depth.

The receptor comes from a young man in good health. Some clones in this sample may be carry-over from other donors' samples. Sequenced input: naive CD4+ T cells from PBMCs. Described subset: CD45RA+ positively selected.

The CDR3 region has the DNA TGTGCCAGCAGCGACGGAATCCAAGAGACCCAGTACTTC. Its translation: CASSDGIQETQYF. V gene TRBV2 combines with J gene TRBJ2-5; D remains unclear. Trimming removed 6 bases at V and 1 base at J, with 9 bases between. The CDR3 has 13 residues. Germline-derived CDR1 and CDR2 are SNHLY and FYNNEI.